The present entry profiles one T cell receptor beta chain with its context. What it recognizes is unknown. This entry belongs to a study of shared clonotypes between healthy human individuals. Notes on the study in general: The sharing of around 5% of naive CD4 clonotypes was seen across several donors. As a rule, naive subsets had a larger estimated richness than memory subsets.

CD4+ cells were split into CD45RA+ naive and CD45RA-negative memory subsets. In replicate PCRs of sorted subsets, around 0.2 ug DNA, tens of thousands of T cell genomes, was used. Measured with immunoSEQ multiplex PCR; TCRdb has only the in-frame clones, and not every one. The repertoire holds 2.3 million or so clones, with more than 85% as singletons. The TCR originated in a man aged 18-30 years in good health. Some clones in this sample may be carry-over from other donors' samples. Sequencing was done on a sample of naive CD4+ T cells from PBMCs. Sample subset: CD45RA+ positively selected.

CDR3 region: CASSLQGRYNEQFF. CDR3 nucleotide sequence: TGTGCCAGCAGCTTACAGGGGAGGTACAATGAGCAGTTCTTC. This chain connects TRBV7-8 to TRBJ2-1; the D call may be TRBD1 or TRBD2 (6 bases each). The CDR3 loop spans 14 amino acids. V was shortened by 2 bases and J by 4 bases, with 9 bases between the two germline ends. Germline assignment: CDR1 SGHVS and CDR2 FQNEAQ.